This T cell receptor beta chain stems from a study of beta chain features in type 1 diabetes. General observations from the study: Still unanswered here is whether HLA type influences TCRB rearrangement.

All of the isolated RNA was reverse transcribed, so expressed TCRB transcripts were sequenced. The method was immunoSEQ multiplex PCR; TCRdb's version includes in-frame clones alone and lacks a portion of them. The sample has under 950,000 clones, 15% to 20% seen once; the top ten hold 0.02% to 0.025%. V lost 0 bases and J 1 base, leaving 8 bases between the germline ends. Germline loops: CDR1 SQVTM, CDR2 ANQGSEA. The CDR3 is made up of 14 amino acids. CD4+ cells of the naive, central memory, regulatory and stem cell-like memory types were sorted via CD45RO/CCR7/CD25/CD127/CD95/CD27. All of the sorted populations showed purity greater than 95%. Details on this clone: What it binds is unknown.

Material: naive CD4+ T cells from blood. This receptor was obtained from a young woman in good health. The gene calls are TRBV29-1 and TRBJ2-3; D is unresolved. DNA of the CDR3: TGCAGCGTTGAAGATGTCTTCCGCACAGATACGCAGTATTTT. As protein: CSVEDVFRTDTQYF.